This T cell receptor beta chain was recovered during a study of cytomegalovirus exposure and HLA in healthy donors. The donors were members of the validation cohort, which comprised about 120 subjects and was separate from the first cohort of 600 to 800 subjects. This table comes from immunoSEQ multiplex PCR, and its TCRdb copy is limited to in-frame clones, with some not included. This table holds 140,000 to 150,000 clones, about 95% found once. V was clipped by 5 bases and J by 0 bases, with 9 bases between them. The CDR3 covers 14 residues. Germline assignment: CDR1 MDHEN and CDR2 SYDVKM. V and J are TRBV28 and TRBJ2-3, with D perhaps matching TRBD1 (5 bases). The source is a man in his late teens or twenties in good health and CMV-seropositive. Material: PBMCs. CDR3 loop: CASSQRQSTDTQYF. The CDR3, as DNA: TGTGCCAGCAGTCAAAGACAGAGCACAGATACGCAGTATTTT.